This T cell receptor beta chain was retrieved from a study of T cell changes during pregnancy in multiple sclerosis. The CDR3 runs 15 residues. The V gene lost 4 bases and the J gene lost 2 bases, with 13 bases spanning the gap. Germline V gene lookup returns CDR1 MDHEN and CDR2 SYDVKM. The assay was immunoSEQ multiplex PCR, and TCRdb's table has in-frame clones only and misses some. The table has tens of thousands of clones, roughly 93% seen once. This receptor was obtained from a female donor in good health, enrolled as a control in a pregnancy study. Here the sequenced sample was peripheral blood, taken in the second trimester of pregnancy. The chain joins TRBV28 to TRBJ2-3; D remains ambiguous. The CDR3 is CASSYPRSFTDTQYF. In DNA, the CDR3 is TGTGCCAGCAGTTACCCTCGGTCCTTCACAGATACGCAGTATTTT.